One sample yielded the 14 T cell receptor beta chains listed below, sequenced in a study of regulatory T cells in long-lasting Graves disease. Assembly of TCR beta libraries relied on iRepertoire HTBI primers together with Arm-PCR of CDR3 regions. One entry per CDR3 protein, called by TCRdb with MiXCR from the multiplex PCR reads. This sample has around 400,000 distinct CDR3 sequences, with 15% found just once. Time point of the sample: newly diagnosed GD, antithyroid drugs for less than 3 months. RNA from PBMCs was the source of the TCR library. This same sample was also taken into another study, of T cells in Graves' hyperthyroidism and ophthalmopathy.

The source was peripheral blood mononuclear cells (PBMCs), collected at new diagnosis, from a patient treated with antithyroid drugs. The receptors originated from a woman between 35 and 50 years old with Graves disease.

This clonotype appeared a few times. This likely came from a read error, as a far larger clone is one base away. The CDR3 does not close with the conserved phenylalanine or tryptophan, likely indicating a read error. The V call is TRBV10-3, the J call TRBJ2-1, with 12 bases that match TRBD1. Germline CDR1 is ENHRY and CDR2 is SYGVKD. The CDR3 spans 18 residues. The CDR3 DNA follows: TGTGCCAGCAGTCCCGGGACAGGGGGCGCATTGATCTACAATGAGCAGTTCCTC. This gives the protein CASSPGTGGALIYNEQFL.

This clonotype was observed a handful of times. Possible read error: a much larger clone is one base away. The rearrangement joins TRBV6-5 to TRBJ1-1; the D is unclear. V was pared by 0 bases and J by 3 bases, with 5 bases between. CDR3 length: 13 amino acids. The germline V gene encodes CDR1 MNHEY and CDR2 SVGAGI. CDR3 in DNA: TGTGCCAGCAGTTACTCCTCGGACACTGAAGCTTTCTTT. Translating gives CASSYSSDTEAFF.

This clonotype was recorded at least ten times. The rearrangement uses TRBV24-1 and TRBJ2-4; D is perhaps TRBD1 (6 bases). Trimming left V 4 bases short and J 10 bases short, with 10 bases between. The CDR3 loop spans 12 amino acids. Per the germline V gene, CDR1 is KGHDR and CDR2 is SFDVKD. The CDR3 region has the DNA TGTGCCACCAGTGAAACCGGGACAATTCAGTACTTC. It specifies CATSETGTIQYF.

The J gene is TRBJ2-5, the V gene TRBV27; no definite D call. CDR1 and CDR2 from the germline V gene are MNHEY and SMNVEV (reference sequence). Trimming took off 3 bases at V and 4 bases at J, with 15 bases between the two ends. This CDR3 has 15 amino acids. CDR3 loop: CASSFGMVVGETQYF. The CDR3 DNA follows: TGTGCCAGCAGTTTTGGTATGGTGGTCGGAGAGACCCAGTACTTC.

This clonotype was found many times. The chain joins TRBV9 to TRBJ2-7; D gene unclear. Germline V lookup: CDR1 SGDLS, CDR2 YYNGEE. V lost 0 bases, J lost 3 bases, and 10 bases lay in between. This CDR3 spans 14 amino acids. The CDR3 DNA reads as TGTGCCAGCAGCGTAGAACAGTCGGGCTACGAGCAGTACTTC. Translating gives CASSVEQSGYEQYF.

This clonotype was found many times. The V and J genes are TRBV7-9 and TRBJ2-1; perhaps TRBD2 as D (5 bases). The CDR3 sequence is 15 residues long. V lost 1 base, J lost 5 bases, and 12 bases lay in between. Germline values: CDR1 SEHNR, CDR2 FQNEAQ (reference sequence). The CDR3 DNA reads as TGTGCCAGCAGCTTAGGAGCGGCTTTACACAATGAGCAGTTCTTC. Translated, it gives CASSLGAALHNEQFF.

This clonotype came up many times. CDR3 amino acids: CASSLGSTGANVLTF. The DNA of the CDR3 is TGTGCCAGCAGTTTGGGAAGCACTGGGGCCAACGTCCTGACTTTC. The V and J genes are TRBV28 and TRBJ2-6; the D is unclear. This CDR3 comprises 15 residues. The V end lost 3 bases, the J end lost 2 bases, and 8 bases lay between the germline ends. The germline V gene encodes CDR1 MDHEN and CDR2 SYDVKM.

This clonotype was observed many times. The chain couples TRBV28 to TRBJ2-1, with D perhaps matching TRBD2 (5 bases). The CDR3 spans 13 residues. Per germline, CDR1 MDHEN and CDR2 SYDVKM. Trimming shortened V by 4 bases and J by 5 bases, and 9 bases separated the two germline ends. The CDR3 nucleotides are TGTGCCAGCAGTTCGGGAACACACAATGAGCAGTTCTTC. It is translated as CASSSGTHNEQFF.

This clonotype was counted a few times. The CDR3: CSVVAGFYEQYF. The CDR3 region has the DNA TGCAGCGTTGTGGCGGGATTTTACGAGCAGTACTTC. The chain links TRBV29-1 to TRBJ2-7; tentatively, D is TRBD2 (6 bases). The CDR3 is made up of 12 amino acids. Germline lookup yields CDR1 SQVTM and CDR2 ANQGSEA. Trimming stripped 4 bases from V and 4 bases from J, with 11 bases between.

This clonotype was detected many times. The gene calls are TRBV9 and TRBJ2-2, with TRBD1 as a possible D gene (6 bases). The CDR3 is made up of 16 amino acids. V was shortened by 0 bases and J by 1 base, with 10 bases between the two germline ends. Germline CDR1 reads SGDLS; CDR2 reads YYNGEE. CDR3 coding DNA: TGTGCCAGCAGCGTAGGCGCAGGGGAGAACACCGGGGAGCTGTTTTTT. Protein: CASSVGAGENTGELFF. The complete variable domain, with remaining parts taken from reference TRBV9 and TRBJ2-2, reads DSGVTQTPKHLITATGQRVTLRCSPRSGDLSVYWYQQSLDQGLQFLIQYYNGEERAKGNILERFSAQQFPDLHSELNLSSLELGDSALYFCASSVGAGENTGELFFGEGSRLTVL.

This clonotype was counted only a few times. This chain joins TRBV6-9 and TRBJ1-4; no firm D call. CDR1 is MNHGY, CDR2 SVAAGI, per germline. V was trimmed by 3 bases and J by 6 bases, leaving 8 bases between them. The CDR3 has 13 residues. CDR3 sequence reads: CASSYGNDEKLFF. CDR3 bases: TGTGCCAGCAGTTACGGCAACGATGAAAAACTGTTTTTT.

In its sample, this clonotype was seen many times. This chain uses TRBV20-1 with TRBJ2-7, with a weak D call TRBD1 (5 bases). CDR3 length: 15 amino acids. Germline loops: CDR1 DFQATT, CDR2 SNEGSKA (reference sequence). Trimming pared 0 bases from V and 5 bases from J, leaving 17 bases between. DNA for the CDR3: TGCAGTGCTAGAGATCAACAGGCCACAGGAAACGAGCAGTACTTC. As protein: CSARDQQATGNEQYF.

This clonotype showed up just a few times. V usage is TRBV7-2 and J usage is TRBJ1-4, with D tentatively TRBD1 (5 bases). The CDR3 loop spans 14 amino acids. CDR1 SGHTA and CDR2 FQGNSA come from the germline V gene. The germline V and J ends were trimmed by 3 bases and 4 bases, with 9 bases remaining between them. The CDR3 sequence is CASSLATDNEKLFF. CDR3 coding DNA: TGTGCCAGCAGCTTGGCGACAGATAATGAAAAACTGTTTTTT.

The chain links TRBV12-3 or TRBV12-4 to TRBJ1-5, with TRBD1 as a possible D gene (5 bases). Trimming removed 3 bases at V and 2 bases at J, with 11 bases between. This CDR3 has 15 residues. The CDR3 is CASSFQARGNQPQHF. CDR3 sequence (DNA): TGTGCCAGCAGTTTTCAGGCCAGGGGCAATCAGCCCCAGCATTTT.